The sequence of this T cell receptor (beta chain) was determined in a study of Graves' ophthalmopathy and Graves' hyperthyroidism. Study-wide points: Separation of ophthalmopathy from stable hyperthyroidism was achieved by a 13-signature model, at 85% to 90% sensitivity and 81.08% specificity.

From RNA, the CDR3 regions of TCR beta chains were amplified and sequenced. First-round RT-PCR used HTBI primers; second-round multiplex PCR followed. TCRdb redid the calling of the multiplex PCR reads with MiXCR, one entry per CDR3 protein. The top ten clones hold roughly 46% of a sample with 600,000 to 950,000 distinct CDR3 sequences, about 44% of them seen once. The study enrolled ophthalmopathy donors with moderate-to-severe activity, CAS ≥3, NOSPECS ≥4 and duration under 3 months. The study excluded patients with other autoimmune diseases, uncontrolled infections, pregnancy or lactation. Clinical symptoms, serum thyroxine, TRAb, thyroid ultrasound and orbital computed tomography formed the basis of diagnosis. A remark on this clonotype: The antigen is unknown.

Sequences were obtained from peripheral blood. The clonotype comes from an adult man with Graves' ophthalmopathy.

The CDR3 region is CASSPRTGMSTEAFF. Written as DNA, the CDR3 is TGTGCCAGCAGCCCAAGGACAGGGATGAGCACTGAAGCTTTCTTT. The gene calls are TRBV7-9 and TRBJ1-1; TRBD1 matches 8 bases. Trimming cost V 5 bases and J 4 bases; bases outside gene matches: 9. Germline CDR1 is SEHNR and CDR2 is FQNEAQ (reference sequence). CDR3 size: 15 residues.